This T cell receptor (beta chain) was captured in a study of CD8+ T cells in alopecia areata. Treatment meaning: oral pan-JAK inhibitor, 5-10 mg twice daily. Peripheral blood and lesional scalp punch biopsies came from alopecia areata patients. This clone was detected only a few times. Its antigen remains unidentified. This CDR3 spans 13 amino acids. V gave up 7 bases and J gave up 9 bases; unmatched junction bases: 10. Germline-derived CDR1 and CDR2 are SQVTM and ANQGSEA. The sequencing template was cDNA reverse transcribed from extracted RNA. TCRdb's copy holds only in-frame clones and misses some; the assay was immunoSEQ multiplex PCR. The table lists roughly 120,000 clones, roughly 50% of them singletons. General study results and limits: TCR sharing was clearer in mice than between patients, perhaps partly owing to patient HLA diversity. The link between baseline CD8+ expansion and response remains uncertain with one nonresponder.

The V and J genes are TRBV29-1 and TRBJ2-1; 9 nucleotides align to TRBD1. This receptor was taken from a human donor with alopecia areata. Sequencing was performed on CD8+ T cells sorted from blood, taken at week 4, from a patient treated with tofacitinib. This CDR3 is CSAYGQGRSEQFF. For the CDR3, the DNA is TGCAGCGCTTACGGACAGGGGCGATCTGAGCAGTTCTTC.